This entry lists 10 T cell receptor beta chains sequenced from one sample in a study of Graves' ophthalmopathy and Graves' hyperthyroidism. The study amplified TCR beta CDR3 regions using RNA transcripts. HTBI primers were used in a first-round RT-PCR, which preceded a second-round multiplex PCR. TCRdb itself ran the multiplex PCR reads through MiXCR, one entry per CDR3 protein. The sample records about 620,000 distinct CDR3 sequences, approximately 21% being singletons. Sequenced material: peripheral blood. The receptors come from a woman between 18 and 29 years old with stable Graves' hyperthyroidism. Some clones in this sample may be carry-over from other donors' samples.

The sample holds a few counts of this clonotype. A far more abundant clone sits one base away, making this likely a read error. V gene TRBV12-3 or TRBV12-4 combines with J gene TRBJ2-2; D remains unclear. CDR3 length: 13 amino acids. The CDR3, as DNA: TGTGCCAGCGGTTTAGATTCAACCGGGGAGCTGTTTTTT. It translates to CASGLDSTGELFF.

This clonotype was picked up a small number of times. The junction shows a germline mismatch at one end, possibly a read error. This chain joins TRBV7-9 and TRBJ2-7; D gene unclear. The germline gives CDR1 SEHNR, CDR2 FQNEAQ (reference sequence). The CDR3 is made up of 15 amino acids. This chain's CDR3 is CAGSLWQDLDYEQYF. Here the CDR3 DNA reads TGTGCCGGCAGCTTATGGCAGGACCTCGACTACGAGCAGTACTTC.

This clonotype was seen only a few times. The rearrangement joins TRBV12-3 or TRBV12-4 to TRBJ1-1; a weak D match, TRBD1 (6 bases). The V end was cut by 6 bases, the J end by 1 base, with 15 bases between. The CDR3 has 15 residues. Written as DNA, the CDR3 is TGTGCCAGCAGGCCGACAGGAGGGGCGAACACTGAAGCTTTCTTT. Translating gives CASRPTGGANTEAFF.

This clonotype was recorded at least ten times. One end of the junction is discordant with germline, which a read error may explain. The CDR3 DNA reads TGTGCCGGCAGTGATATTGGGGCCAACGTCCTGACTTTC. The encoded protein is CAGSDIGANVLTF. V is TRBV28 and J is TRBJ2-6; D is unresolved. This CDR3 contains 13 residues. The germline CDR1 and CDR2 sequences are MDHEN and SYDVKM. The full variable domain, completed using reference TRBV28 and TRBJ2-6, is DVKVTQSSRYLVKRTGEKVFLECVQDMDHENMFWYRQDPGLGLRLIYFSYDVKMKEKGDIPEGYSVSREKKERFSLILESASTNQTSMYLCAGSDIGANVLTFGAGSRLTVL.

The chain links TRBV12-3 or TRBV12-4 to TRBJ1-1, with 9 nucleotides matching TRBD1. The CDR3 extends over 14 amino acids. Trimming removed 4 bases from V and 3 bases from J; junction bases left unmatched: 3. CDR3 bases: TGTGCCAGCAGTTCGACAGGGGGGTACACTGAAGCTTTCTTT. Encoded protein: CASSSTGGYTEAFF.

This clonotype showed up just a few times. The chain employs TRBV6-2 or TRBV6-3 and TRBJ1-2, with 8 bases that match TRBD1. Germline V CDR1 and CDR2: MNHEY, SVGEGT. This CDR3 spans 18 amino acids. Trimming removed 6 bases from V and 6 bases from J; junction bases left unmatched: 21. The CDR3: CASSNLPLNDRGPNGYTF. The CDR3 bases are TGTGCCAGCAGCAATCTTCCTCTGAATGACAGGGGCCCCAATGGCTACACCTTC.

At least ten counts were recorded for this clonotype. This rearrangement joins TRBV11-2 to TRBJ2-5, with unresolved D. Germline V lookup: CDR1 SGHAT, CDR2 FQNNGV. This CDR3 is built from 14 residues. V shed 5 bases and J shed 4 bases, with 14 bases lying between them. The CDR3 sequence is CASSPLFLRETQYF. CDR3 nucleotides: TGTGCCAGCAGCCCCTTGTTCCTGAGAGAGACCCAGTACTTC.

The genes are TRBV27 and TRBJ2-7; 8 bases map to TRBD2. The junction had 10 bases not matched to a gene; V was cut back by 6 bases and J by 3 bases. This CDR3 is built from 15 residues. Germline-derived CDR1 and CDR2 are MNHEY and SMNVEV (reference sequence). The CDR3 protein is CASRLEAGEVYEQYF. For the CDR3, the DNA is TGTGCCAGCAGATTAGAAGCGGGAGAGGTCTACGAGCAGTACTTC.

This clonotype has at least ten counts. V is TRBV5-1 and J is TRBJ2-7; D is unresolved. The CDR3 runs 14 residues. Per germline, CDR1 SGHRS and CDR2 YFSETQ. V lost 0 bases and J lost 1, with 8 bases in between. The CDR3 nucleotides are TGCGCCAGCAGCTTGGTAGGGCAGTCCTACGAGCAGTACTTC. This sequence encodes CASSLVGQSYEQYF.

For this clonotype: A much larger clone lies a single base off, so this may be a read error. V and J are TRBV20-1 and TRBJ2-2; D may be TRBD2 (6 bases). The CDR3 has 14 residues. Germline V gene lookup returns CDR1 DFQATT and CDR2 SNEGSKA (reference sequence). V was cut by 3 bases and J by 6 bases, with 14 bases left in between. The DNA of the CDR3 is TGCAGTGCTAGGGGGCAGGGAGGCGCCGGGGAGCTGTTTTTT. The encoded protein is CSARGQGGAGELFF.